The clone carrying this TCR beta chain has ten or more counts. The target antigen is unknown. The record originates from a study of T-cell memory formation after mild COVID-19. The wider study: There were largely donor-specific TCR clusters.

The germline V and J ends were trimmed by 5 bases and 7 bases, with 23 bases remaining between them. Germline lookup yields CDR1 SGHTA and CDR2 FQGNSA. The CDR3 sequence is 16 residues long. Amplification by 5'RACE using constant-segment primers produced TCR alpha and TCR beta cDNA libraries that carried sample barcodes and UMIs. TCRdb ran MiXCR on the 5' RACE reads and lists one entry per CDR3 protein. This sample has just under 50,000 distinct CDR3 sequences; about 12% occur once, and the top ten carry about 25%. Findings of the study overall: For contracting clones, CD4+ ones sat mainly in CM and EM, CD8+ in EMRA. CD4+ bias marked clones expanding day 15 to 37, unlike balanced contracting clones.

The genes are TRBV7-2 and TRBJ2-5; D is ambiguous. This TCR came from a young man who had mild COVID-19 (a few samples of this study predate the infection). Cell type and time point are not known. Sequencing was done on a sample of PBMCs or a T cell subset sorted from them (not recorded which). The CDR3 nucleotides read TGTGCCAGCAGCCTGGACGGTCCCGTACGCATCCTGACCCAGTACTTC. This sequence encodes CASSLDGPVRILTQYF. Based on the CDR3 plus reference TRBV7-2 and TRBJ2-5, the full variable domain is GAGVSQSPSNKVTEKGKDVELRCDPISGHTALYWYRQSLGQGLEFLIYFQGNSAPDKSGLPSDRFSAERTGGSVSTLTIQRTQQEDSAVYLCASSLDGPVRILTQYFGPGTRLLVL.